These 19 T cell receptor beta chains originate from one sample sequenced in a study of blood T cell repertoires in COVID-19. Generated by immunoSEQ multiplex PCR, the TCRdb table keeps only in-frame clones and is missing some. The sample gives 180,000 or so clones, approximately 86% of which show up once; more than 8% is in the top ten. The sample was peripheral blood. The origin of the receptors is a woman of 80 years or more with acute or convalescent COVID-19.

The chain has TRBV5-4 and TRBJ2-3, with 8 bases that match TRBD2. The germline CDR1 and CDR2 sequences are SGHNT and YYREEE (reference sequence). The CDR3 is 16 amino acids. V lost 0 bases, J lost 0 bases, and 3 bases stayed unmatched. CDR3 loop: CASSLERGRSTDTQYF. Here the CDR3 DNA reads TGTGCCAGCAGCTTGGAGCGGGGGCGTAGCACAGATACGCAGTATTTT.

This clone has just a few counts. This chain uses TRBV3-1 (or the pseudogene TRBV3-2) with TRBJ2-7; 8 bases map to TRBD2. Germline CDR1 reads LGHDT; CDR2 reads YNNKEL (reference sequence). The CDR3 is 17 amino acids. Trimming at V came to 2 bases and at J to 2 bases, leaving 11 bases not matched to a gene. CDR3 amino acids: CASSQSRPGGSAYEQYF. DNA for the CDR3: TGTGCCAGCAGCCAAAGTCGACCGGGAGGGTCGGCCTACGAGCAGTACTTC.

This chain uses TRBV5-8 with TRBJ1-4, with D perhaps TRBD1 (6 bases). The CDR3 covers 13 residues. V shed 3 bases and J shed 6 bases, with 9 bases lying between them. Germline values: CDR1 SGHTS, CDR2 YDEGEE. The CDR3 sequence is CASSSTGYEKLFF. CDR3 nucleotide sequence: TGTGCCAGCAGCTCTACAGGGTATGAAAAACTGTTTTTT. The full variable domain, with the rest looked up from reference TRBV5-8 and TRBJ1-4, is EAGVTQSPTHLIKTRGQQATLRCSPISGHTSVYWYQQALGLGLQFLLWYDEGEERNRGNFPPRFSGRQFPNYSSELNVNALELEDSALYLCASSSTGYEKLFFGSGTQLSVL.

The V gene is TRBV6-6, the J gene TRBJ2-7; 8 bases agree with TRBD1. This CDR3 region has 16 residues. J lost 2 bases, V lost 2 bases, and 8 bases had no gene match. CDR1 and CDR2 (germline): MNHNY, SVGAGI (reference sequence). The DNA of the CDR3 is TGTGCCAGCAGTTACGTATACAGGGGGTCGCCCTACGAGCAGTACTTC. Residues: CASSYVYRGSPYEQYF.

This rearrangement joins TRBV5-6 to TRBJ1-4; 10 nucleotides line up with TRBD1. Per the germline V gene, CDR1 is SGHDT and CDR2 is YYEEEE. The V and J ends lost 4 bases and 3 bases, in that order; junction bases with no gene match: 3. The CDR3 length is 15 residues. CDR3 bases: TGTGCCAGCAGCACGACAGGGGGCCCTAATGAAAAACTGTTTTTT. Translated: CASSTTGGPNEKLFF. The complete variable domain, with remaining parts taken from reference TRBV5-6 and TRBJ1-4, reads DAGVTQSPTHLIKTRGQQVTLRCSPKSGHDTVSWYQQALGQGPQFIFQYYEEEERQRGNFPDRFSGHQFPNYSSELNVNALLLGDSALYLCASSTTGGPNEKLFFGSGTQLSVL.

This clone was found many times. V is TRBV7-3 and J is TRBJ2-3, with 8 bases that match TRBD1. Germline V gives CDR1 SGHTA, CDR2 FQGTGA. This CDR3 is 15 amino acids long. The V gene end was trimmed by 3 bases and the J gene end by 3 bases; junction bases not matched to a gene: 5. CDR3: CASSFGQGETDTQYF. CDR3 sequence (DNA): TGTGCCAGCAGCTTCGGACAGGGAGAGACAGATACGCAGTATTTT.

This clone came up once. This sequence joins TRBV20-1 and TRBJ1-1; D is perhaps TRBD1 (6 bases). CDR1 and CDR2 from the germline V gene are DFQATT and SNEGSKA (reference sequence). There are 11 residues in the CDR3. V shed 4 bases and J shed 4 bases, with 7 bases lying between them. This CDR3 reads CSATRGTEAFF. The CDR3 DNA reads TGCAGTGCTACCAGGGGCACTGAAGCTTTCTTT.

This sequence joins TRBV18 and TRBJ2-3; D call uncertain. V was trimmed by 2 bases and J by 0 bases, leaving 9 bases between them. CDR1 and CDR2 from the germline V gene are KGHSH and LQKENI. The CDR3 is 15 residues long. In DNA form, the CDR3 reads TGTGCCAGCTCACCAGGTGGCAGAAGCACAGATACGCAGTATTTT. It translates to CASSPGGRSTDTQYF.

V and J are TRBV25-1 and TRBJ1-2, with D tentatively TRBD1 (5 bases). This CDR3 is built from 13 residues. V was shortened by 1 base and J by 8 bases, with 11 bases between the two germline ends. The germline V gene encodes CDR1 MGHDK and CDR2 SYGVNS. CDR3 nucleotides: TGTGCCAGCAGTGAATCGGGACTCTCCGGCTACACCTTC. Translating it yields CASSESGLSGYTF.

The V gene is TRBV9, the J gene TRBJ2-4, with 10 nucleotides matching TRBD2. Germline-derived CDR1 and CDR2 are SGDLS and YYNGEE. V lost 0 bases and J lost 2; bases outside the gene matches: 11. This CDR3 has 19 residues. CDR3 sequence: CASSVERGGTGSSKNIQYF. DNA of the CDR3: TGTGCCAGCAGCGTAGAGCGGGGGGGGACAGGTTCATCCAAAAACATTCAGTACTTC.

This chain joins TRBV12-3 or TRBV12-4 and TRBJ1-2, with TRBD1 matching 8 bases. Germline trimming cut 2 bases from V and 6 bases from J; bases unmatched to any gene: 2. The CDR3 totals 13 residues. The CDR3 DNA reads TGTGCCAGCAGTTTATCAGGGGGCAATGGCTACACCTTC. Translation: CASSLSGGNGYTF.

The CDR3 DNA reads TGTGCCAGCAGCTTCGGGGGGGCTGGCTACACCTTC. Translating it yields CASSFGGAGYTF. The gene calls are TRBV7-9 and TRBJ1-2, with D perhaps TRBD1 (6 bases). Germline CDR1 SEHNR, CDR2 FQNEAQ (reference sequence). This CDR3 spans 12 amino acids. Trimming shortened V by 3 bases and J by 7 bases, and 9 bases separated the two germline ends.

The rearrangement links TRBV5-4 to TRBJ1-4; perhaps TRBD1 as D (6 bases). Germline-derived CDR1 and CDR2 are SGHNT and YYREEE (reference sequence). The V end lost 4 bases, the J end lost 8 bases, and 21 bases lay between the germline ends. This CDR3 is built from 16 residues. CDR3 DNA sequence: TGTGCCAGCAGCCCGACCCGGACAGCCTCAATGGAAAAACTGTTTTTT. Translating gives CASSPTRTASMEKLFF.

The chain has TRBV9 and TRBJ1-1, with TRBD1 as a possible D gene (5 bases). V was pared by 4 bases and J by 7 bases, with 20 bases between. CDR3 length equals 15 residues. Germline assignment: CDR1 SGDLS and CDR2 YYNGEE. Here the CDR3 reads CASSPVVGGWNEAFF. The CDR3 nucleotides read TGTGCCAGCAGCCCGGTAGTCGGGGGGTGGAATGAAGCTTTCTTT.

This chain joins TRBV5-1 and TRBJ2-5; weak D call: TRBD2 (6 bases). CDR1 is SGHRS and CDR2 is YFSETQ in the germline V gene. Trimming took 4 bases from V and 5 from J, leaving 15 bases between them. The CDR3 has 14 amino acids. CDR3 coding DNA: TGCGCCAGCAGCCCGCGGGACGGGTCGGAGACCCAGTACTTC. Protein sequence: CASSPRDGSETQYF.

The gene calls are TRBV19 and TRBJ1-5, with D uncertain. This CDR3 contains 14 residues. V lost 3 bases, J lost 3 bases, and 9 bases lay in between. Germline V gives CDR1 LNHDA, CDR2 SQIVND (reference sequence). The CDR3 bases are TGTGCCAGTAGTATTCATCCAATCAATCAGCCCCAGCATTTT. Its protein is CASSIHPINQPQHF.

V gene TRBV7-9 combines with J gene TRBJ2-1; 9 bases match TRBD2. CDR1 SEHNR and CDR2 FQNEAQ come from the germline V gene (reference sequence). The ends lost 0 bases at V and 5 bases at J; junction bases unmatched: 5. There are 16 residues in the CDR3. CDR3 protein: CASSLAAGGPHNEQFF. CDR3 sequence (DNA): TGTGCCAGCAGCTTAGCGGCGGGGGGGCCCCACAATGAGCAGTTCTTC.

This clone has only one observation. The chain is built from TRBV11-2 and TRBJ2-7, with D unclear. The germline V gene has CDR1 SGHAT and CDR2 FQNNGV. This CDR3 region has 14 residues. V was clipped by 5 bases and J by 7 bases, with 18 bases between them. CDR3 protein: CASSRLAAPGEQYF. The CDR3 region has the DNA TGTGCCAGCAGCAGGCTCGCAGCGCCCGGGGAGCAGTACTTC.

The chain is built from TRBV3-1 (or the pseudogene TRBV3-2) and TRBJ2-1; D is possibly TRBD2 (7 bases). The CDR3 has 15 residues. V was cut by 5 bases and J by 1 base, with 12 bases left in between. Germline CDR1 reads LGHDT; CDR2 reads YNNKEL (reference sequence). The CDR3: CASSSGGLSYNEQFF. The CDR3 nucleotides read TGTGCCAGCAGCTCCGGGGGGCTATCCTACAATGAGCAGTTCTTC.